Shown below are 19 T cell receptor beta chains from a single sample sequenced in a study of T cell repertoires in cytomegalovirus infection. Via MiXCR, TCRdb re-called the reads, giving one row per CDR3 protein. This table has 400,000 or so distinct CDR3 sequences, roughly 18% appearing once. Sequencing was carried out using PBMCs. The source is a human donor in good health (CMV status not recorded). Some clones in this sample may be carry-over from other donors' samples.

This clonotype was detected only a few times. J is TRBJ2-1 and V is TRBV7-9; D call uncertain. From germline, CDR1 is SEHNR and CDR2 FQNEAQ (reference sequence). The length of the CDR3 is 13 residues. The V end lost 5 bases, the J end lost 5 bases, and 10 bases lay between the germline ends. The CDR3: CASSGEWDNEQFF. CDR3 nucleotides: TGTGCCAGCAGCGGAGAGTGGGACAATGAGCAGTTCTTC.

The chain has TRBV2 and TRBJ2-7, with TRBD2 as a possible D gene (6 bases). V was pared by 0 bases and J by 7 bases, with 7 bases between. Germline CDR1 and CDR2: SNHLY and FYNNEI. CDR3 length: 12 amino acids. This CDR3 is CASSEAAGEQYF. The CDR3 DNA is TGTGCCAGCAGTGAAGCCGCGGGGGAGCAGTACTTC.

This chain connects TRBV28 to TRBJ1-4, with D tentatively TRBD1 (6 bases). The germline CDR1 and CDR2 sequences are MDHEN and SYDVKM. The germline V and J ends were trimmed by 5 bases and 7 bases, with 17 bases remaining between them. The CDR3 runs to 15 residues. The CDR3, as DNA: TGTGCCAGCAGTGCTACAGGGAGGGCTACTGAAAAACTGTTTTTT. It yields the protein CASSATGRATEKLFF.

The J gene is TRBJ2-2, the V gene TRBV19; D gene uncertain. From germline, CDR1 is LNHDA and CDR2 SQIVND (reference sequence). The CDR3 extends over 13 amino acids. V was pared by 5 bases and J by 1 base, with 5 bases between. The CDR3: CASSAVNTGELFF. DNA of the CDR3: TGTGCCAGTAGTGCGGTGAACACCGGGGAGCTGTTTTTT. Filled out from reference TRBV19 and TRBJ2-2, the complete variable domain reads DGGITQSPKYLFRKEGQNVTLSCEQNLNHDAMYWYRQDPGQGLRLIYYSQIVNDFQKGDIAEGYSVSREKKESFPLTVTSAQKNPTAFYLCASSAVNTGELFFGEGSRLTVL.

The V call is TRBV12-5, the J call TRBJ2-5; D uncertain. The CDR3 totals 16 residues. Trimming took 4 bases from V and 0 from J, leaving 15 bases between them. Per the germline V gene, CDR1 is LGHNT and CDR2 is FRNRAP. The CDR3 nucleotides are TGTGCTAGTGGTTCGGCCAGGCAAAGGGACCAAGAGACCCAGTACTTC. Amino acid sequence: CASGSARQRDQETQYF.

This clonotype occurred many times. The V and J genes are TRBV10-3 and TRBJ2-1; D ambiguous. Trimming took 8 bases from V and 5 from J, leaving 16 bases between them. The CDR3 totals 14 residues. Germline assignment: CDR1 ENHRY and CDR2 SYGVKD. CDR3 bases: TGTGCCATCCTCGACTCCTCACTAAACAATGAGCAGTTCTTC. Translated, it gives CAILDSSLNNEQFF.

This clonotype was found many times. The chain couples TRBV7-9 to TRBJ1-4, with D possibly TRBD1 on 6 matching bases. Germline lookup yields CDR1 SEHNR and CDR2 FQNEAQ (reference sequence). The V end was cut by 5 bases, the J end by 5 bases, with 12 bases between. This CDR3 comprises 14 residues. CDR3 residues: CASSRRDMNEKLFF. The DNA for the CDR3 is TGTGCCAGCAGCCGCCGGGACATGAATGAAAAACTGTTTTTT.

A remark on this clonotype: A much bigger clone sits one base away, suggesting this may be a read error. The DNA of the CDR3 is TGTGCCAGCAGTGAATCCGGGTTCGGAAACACCAAATATTTT. The encoded protein is CASSESGFGNTKYF. The J gene is TRBJ1-3, the V gene TRBV25-1; D uncertain. The CDR3 runs to 14 residues. Germline lookup yields CDR1 MGHDK and CDR2 SYGVNS.

Many counts were recorded for this clonotype. V gene TRBV19 combines with J gene TRBJ2-5, with 9 bases that match TRBD1. The ends lost 6 bases at V and 5 bases at J; junction bases unmatched: 7. The CDR3 is 14 residues long. The germline V gene has CDR1 LNHDA and CDR2 SQIVND (reference sequence). CDR3 amino acids: CASSYSGTGETQYF. For the CDR3, the DNA is TGTGCCAGTAGCTACAGCGGGACAGGGGAGACCCAGTACTTC.

The sample holds a few counts of this clonotype. The chain uses TRBV20-1 and TRBJ2-7; D gene uncertain. Germline-derived CDR1 and CDR2 are DFQATT and SNEGSKA (reference sequence). The CDR3 has 15 amino acids. Trimming removed 6 bases from V and 4 bases from J, with 22 bases in between. CDR3 sequence: CSAPSAAFGSYEQYF. The CDR3 coding sequence is TGCAGTGCCCCCTCGGCGGCGTTTGGGTCATACGAGCAGTACTTC.

The V and J genes are TRBV6-5 and TRBJ2-7; 9 bases agree with TRBD1. V trimming: 0 bases; J trimming: 4 bases; junction bases outside the gene matches: 1. The CDR3 extends over 14 amino acids. CDR1 MNHEY and CDR2 SVGAGI come from the germline V gene. The CDR3 DNA reads TGTGCCAGCAGTTACTCCGACAGGGGGTACGAGCAGTACTTC. Protein sequence: CASSYSDRGYEQYF.

This clonotype was observed many times. The chain links TRBV19 to TRBJ2-1; D is uncertain. Germline CDR1 and CDR2: LNHDA and SQIVND (reference sequence). This CDR3 contains 15 residues. The ends were cut back, 1 base at V and 4 bases at J, with 11 bases in the middle. CDR3 nucleotides: TGTGCCAGTAGTATAGCCTCAACTACGTACAATGAGCAGTTCTTC. Its translation is CASSIASTTYNEQFF.

The chain employs TRBV10-3 and TRBJ1-4, with D unclear. V was pared by 9 bases and J by 8 bases, with 13 bases between. Germline lookup yields CDR1 ENHRY and CDR2 SYGVKD. The CDR3 length is 12 residues. CDR3 region: CAIKADGEKLFF. CDR3 DNA sequence: TGTGCCATTAAAGCGGACGGAGAAAAACTGTTTTTT.

This clonotype was seen ten or more times. This rearrangement joins TRBV6-6 to TRBJ2-7; 9 nucleotides agree with TRBD2. The CDR3 has 13 residues. Germline CDR1 is MNHNY and CDR2 is SVGAGI (reference sequence). After removal of 8 bases from V and 7 bases from J, the junction contained 9 bases not matched to a gene. CDR3 in amino acids: CASGGSGSGEQYF. The CDR3 DNA reads as TGTGCCAGCGGGGGTAGCGGGAGTGGGGAGCAGTACTTC.

V gene TRBV11-2 combines with J gene TRBJ2-2; the D gene is possibly TRBD2 (6 bases). Trimming left V 2 bases short and J 7 bases short, with 29 bases between. CDR3 length: 20 residues. CDR1 is SGHAT, CDR2 FQNNGV, per germline. In DNA, the CDR3 is TGTGCCAGCAGCTTACGGGGGATGGGGCACGGACTTCTCTACCTCGGGGAGCTGTTTTTT. Translating it yields CASSLRGMGHGLLYLGELFF.

The genes are TRBV20-1 and TRBJ1-1; the D gene is possibly TRBD1 (6 bases). The V gene lost 6 bases and the J gene lost 0 bases, with 11 bases spanning the gap. CDR1 and CDR2 (germline): DFQATT, SNEGSKA (reference sequence). The CDR3 length is 13 residues. The CDR3 sequence: CSAEDRLNTEAFF. CDR3 nucleotide sequence: TGCAGTGCAGAGGACAGACTGAACACTGAAGCTTTCTTT.

This clonotype was found many times. The rearrangement links TRBV7-2 to TRBJ2-5; D is unresolved. Germline V lookup: CDR1 SGHTA, CDR2 FQGNSA. This CDR3 is built from 11 residues. With 2 bases removed from V and 9 bases from J, the gap between germline ends came to 7 bases. CDR3: CASSLRLAQYF. CDR3 coding DNA: TGTGCCAGCAGCTTACGCCTGGCCCAGTACTTC.

This clonotype showed up many times. The chain combines TRBV7-6 with TRBJ2-1; TRBD2 might be the D (6 bases). The CDR3 length is 14 residues. Germline CDR1 and CDR2: SGHVS and FNYEAQ. V was clipped by 2 bases and J by 4 bases, with 9 bases between them. The CDR3 DNA is TGTGCCAGCAGCTTATTCGGACTATACAATGAGCAGTTCTTC. It specifies CASSLFGLYNEQFF.

The chain employs TRBV6-6 and TRBJ2-6; perhaps TRBD1 as D (5 bases). Trimming removed 8 bases from V and 0 bases from J, with 14 bases in between. This CDR3 spans 16 amino acids. In germline, CDR1 is MNHNY, CDR2 SVGAGI (reference sequence). Here the CDR3 DNA reads TGTGCCAGCTCACAAACAGGCCTCTCTGGGGCCAACGTCCTGACTTTC. Residues: CASSQTGLSGANVLTF.